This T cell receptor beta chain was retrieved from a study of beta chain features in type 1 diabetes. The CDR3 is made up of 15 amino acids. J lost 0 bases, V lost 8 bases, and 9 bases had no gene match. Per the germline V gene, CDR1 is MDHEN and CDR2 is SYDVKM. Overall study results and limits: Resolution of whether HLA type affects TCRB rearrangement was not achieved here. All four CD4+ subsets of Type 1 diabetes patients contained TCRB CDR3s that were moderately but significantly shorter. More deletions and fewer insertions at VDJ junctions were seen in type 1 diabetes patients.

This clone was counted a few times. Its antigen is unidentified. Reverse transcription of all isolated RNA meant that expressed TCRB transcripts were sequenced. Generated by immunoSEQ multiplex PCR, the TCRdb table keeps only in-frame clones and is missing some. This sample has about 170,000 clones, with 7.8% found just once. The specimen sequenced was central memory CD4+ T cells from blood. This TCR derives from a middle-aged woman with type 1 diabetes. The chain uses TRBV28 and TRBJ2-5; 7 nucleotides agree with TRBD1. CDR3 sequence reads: CASCRGDRDQETQYF. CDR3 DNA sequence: TGTGCCAGCTGCAGAGGAGACAGGGACCAAGAGACCCAGTACTTC.